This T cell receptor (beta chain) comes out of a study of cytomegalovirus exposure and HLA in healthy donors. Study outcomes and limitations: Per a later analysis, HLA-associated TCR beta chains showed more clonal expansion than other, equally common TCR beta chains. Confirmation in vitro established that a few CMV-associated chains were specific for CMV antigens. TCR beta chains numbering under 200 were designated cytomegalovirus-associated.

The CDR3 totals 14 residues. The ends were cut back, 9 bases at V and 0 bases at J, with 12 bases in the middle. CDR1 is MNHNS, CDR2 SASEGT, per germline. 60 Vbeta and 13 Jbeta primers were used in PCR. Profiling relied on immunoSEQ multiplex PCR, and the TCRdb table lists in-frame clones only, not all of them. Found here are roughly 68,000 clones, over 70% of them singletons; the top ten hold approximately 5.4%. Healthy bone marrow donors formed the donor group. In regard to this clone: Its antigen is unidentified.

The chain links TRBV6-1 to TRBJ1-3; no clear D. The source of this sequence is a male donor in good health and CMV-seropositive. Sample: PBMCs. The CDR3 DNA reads TGTGCCAGTGGGGAGGCTTTCTCTGGAAACACCATATATTTT. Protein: CASGEAFSGNTIYF.